This is a list of T cell receptor beta chains from one sample in a study of T and B cells in COVID-19 patients. TCRdb re-called the multiplex PCR reads through MiXCR, storing one row per CDR3 protein. The data show tens of thousands of distinct CDR3 sequences, 25% to 30% seen once. Sample: blood. These receptors all stem from a human donor who had recovered from COVID-19. CDR3s include the opening cysteine and the closing phenylalanine or tryptophan. The D gene is left open where the match is weak. Rows may omit the clone size; those that give it use once, few, many or a size class.

clone_size j_call d_call v_call cdr3_nt cdr3_aa
- TRBJ1-5 - TRBV7-5 - CISVPAACAGSLGDQPQHF
- TRBJ1-1 - TRBV6-5 TGTGCCAGCATCAAACCGGGGGTCACTGAAGCTTTCTTT CASIKPGVTEAFF
- TRBJ2-6 - TRBV30 TGTGCCTGGACAGCCCTTCCCCCAGGGTCTGGGGCCAACGTCCTGACTTTC CAWTALPPGSGANVLTF
few TRBJ2-7 - TRBV20-1 TGCAGTGCCGCCGGGACCCTCAGGAACGAGCAGTACTTC CSAAGTLRNEQYF
medium-sized TRBJ2-2 - TRBV6-5 TGTGCCAGCAGTTACTTTCGGACGGTGAACACCGGGGAGCTGTTTTTT CASSYFRTVNTGELFF
medium-sized TRBJ1-2 - TRBV6-5 TGTGCCAGCAGCAACGACAGGAACTATGGCTACACCTTC CASSNDRNYGYTF
few TRBJ1-1 - TRBV6-5 TGTGCCAGCAGTTACTCGTCTGTGGGGGCGCGGGGAGGGAACACTGAAGCTTTCTTT CASSYSSVGARGGNTEAFF
- TRBJ2-5 TRBD1 TRBV5-6 TGTGCCAGCAGCATGGACAGGCGAACAGAGACCCAGTACTTC CASSMDRRTETQYF
few TRBJ2-5 TRBD2 TRBV15 TGTGCCACCAGCAGAGATGGGGCGGGGGGGCCCGTTCGAGAGACCCAGTACTTC CATSRDGAGGPVRETQYF
- TRBJ1-3 - TRBV7-2 TGTGCCAGCAGCTTTGGGATAAACTCTGGAAACACCATATATTTT CASSFGINSGNTIYF
few TRBJ2-3 - TRBV10-3 TGTGCCATCAGTGTTCAGCCTTACACAGATACGCAGTATTTT CAISVQPYTDTQYF
many TRBJ1-4 - TRBV5-5 TGTGCCAGCAGCTTGGAGGTTACAGGGCGAAGGAAACTGTTTTTT CASSLEVTGRRKLFF
few TRBJ2-5 TRBD2 TRBV12-3/TRBV12-4 TGTGCCAGCAGTTCGGGACTAGCGGGTGACCAAGAGACCCAGTACTTC CASSSGLAGDQETQYF
- TRBJ1-5 - TRBV6-1 TGTGCCAGCAGTCAACAGGCGGGACAGCCCCAGCATTTT CASSQQAGQPQHF
- TRBJ2-7 TRBD1 TRBV30 TGTGCCTGGGGACAGGGGGGCTACGAGCAGTACTTC CAWGQGGYEQYF
- TRBJ2-1 TRBD2 TRBV5-1 TGCGCCAGCAGCATGGGACTAGCGGGGCAAACGGATTACAATGAGCAGTTCTTC CASSMGLAGQTDYNEQFF
few TRBJ2-3 - TRBV11-2 TGTGCCAGCAGCCCCGCCTTCGGGGCAGCTAGCACAGATACGCAGTATTTT CASSPAFGAASTDTQYF
many TRBJ2-3 TRBD2 TRBV12-3/TRBV12-4 TGTGCCAGCAGTTTTGGCCCAGCGGGGGAGACAGATACGCAGTATTTT CASSFGPAGETDTQYF
medium-sized TRBJ2-2 - TRBV19 TGTGCCAGTAGCTTAGGGACTTACGGGGAGCTGTTTTTT CASSLGTYGELFF
- TRBJ1-2 - TRBV12-3/TRBV12-4 TGTGCCAGCAGTTTGCCGTCCAGGGCCGGCTATGGCTACACCTTC CASSLPSRAGYGYTF
- TRBJ2-3 - TRBV24-1 TGTGCCACCAGTTCCGGGTCACCAGATACGCAGTATTTT CATSSGSPDTQYF
- TRBJ2-3 - TRBV12-3/TRBV12-4 TGTGCCAGCAGTTCCCCGACCGGACATCAGCTAGATACGCAGTATTTT CASSSPTGHQLDTQYF
few TRBJ2-5 - TRBV30 TGTGCCTGGATAGGGGGACAAGAGACCCAGTACTTC CAWIGGQETQYF
once TRBJ1-6 TRBD1 TRBV11-2 TGTGCCAGCAGCATGGGACAGGGGGGGAATTCACCCCTCCACTTT CASSMGQGGNSPLHF
- TRBJ2-3 TRBD1 TRBV7-2 TGTGCCAGCAGCTTAGCGTTGGGGACAGGGCCCACAGATACGCAGTATTTT CASSLALGTGPTDTQYF